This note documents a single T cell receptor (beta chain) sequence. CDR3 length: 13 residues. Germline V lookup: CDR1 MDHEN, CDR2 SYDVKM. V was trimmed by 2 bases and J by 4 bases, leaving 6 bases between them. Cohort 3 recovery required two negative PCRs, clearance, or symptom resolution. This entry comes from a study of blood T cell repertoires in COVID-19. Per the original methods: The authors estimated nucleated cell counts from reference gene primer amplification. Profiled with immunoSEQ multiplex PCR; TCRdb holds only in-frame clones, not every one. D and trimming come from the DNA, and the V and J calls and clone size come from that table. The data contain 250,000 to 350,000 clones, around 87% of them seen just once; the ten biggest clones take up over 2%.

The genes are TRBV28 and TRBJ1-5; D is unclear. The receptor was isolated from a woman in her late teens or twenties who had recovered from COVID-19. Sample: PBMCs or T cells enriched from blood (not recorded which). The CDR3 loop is CASSLQANQPQHF. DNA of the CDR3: TGTGCCAGCAGTTTACAGGCTAATCAGCCCCAGCATTTT. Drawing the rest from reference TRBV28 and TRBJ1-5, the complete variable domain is DVKVTQSSRYLVKRTGEKVFLECVQDMDHENMFWYRQDPGLGLRLIYFSYDVKMKEKGDIPEGYSVSREKKERFSLILESASTNQTSMYLCASSLQANQPQHFGDGTRLSIL.